These 9 T cell receptor beta chains came from one sample sequenced in a study of control samples from healthy donors and cancer patients. Only in-frame clones appear in the TCRdb table, and some are missing; sequencing was by immunoSEQ multiplex PCR. The table shows over 150,000 clones, with around 94% occurring only once. Material for sequencing was PBMCs. The source is a man between 60 and 75 years old with colorectal cancer.

This chain uses TRBV3-1 (or the pseudogene TRBV3-2) with TRBJ1-1; D is unclear. Per the germline V gene, CDR1 is LGHDT and CDR2 is YNNKEL (reference sequence). The germline V and J ends were trimmed by 1 base and 6 bases, with 24 bases remaining between them. The CDR3 runs 18 residues. The CDR3 bases are TGTGCCAGCAGCCAAGGAGACCTGGCATTCGCACGGGATCCTGAAGCTTTCTTT. Translated, it gives CASSQGDLAFARDPEAFF.

The gene calls are TRBV19 and TRBJ1-2, with TRBD1 matching 9 bases. Trimming cost V 8 bases and J 4 bases; bases outside gene matches: 14. CDR3 length: 16 residues. Germline CDR1 LNHDA, CDR2 SQIVND (reference sequence). The chain's CDR3 is CASARDYRGLSYGYTF. For the CDR3, the DNA is TGTGCCAGTGCCCGGGACTACAGGGGGCTGTCCTATGGCTACACCTTC. Supplemented by reference TRBV19 and TRBJ1-2, the full variable domain reads DGGITQSPKYLFRKEGQNVTLSCEQNLNHDAMYWYRQDPGQGLRLIYYSQIVNDFQKGDIAEGYSVSREKKESFPLTVTSAQKNPTAFYLCASARDYRGLSYGYTFGSGTRLTVV.

This clone was detected only once. This rearrangement joins TRBV5-1 to TRBJ2-5; 8 nucleotides line up with TRBD2. Germline CDR1 is SGHRS and CDR2 is YFSETQ. The CDR3 runs 15 residues. Trimming cost V 0 bases and J 4 bases; bases outside gene matches: 5. The CDR3 DNA follows: TGCGCCAGCAGCTTGGGTGCCGGGGGGGGAGAGACCCAGTACTTC. Translation gives CASSLGAGGGETQYF.

The chain recombines TRBV30 with TRBJ1-6, with TRBD1 matching over 10 bases. This CDR3 has 15 residues. In germline, CDR1 is GTSNPN, CDR2 SVGIG (reference sequence). Trimming cost V 5 bases and J 8 bases; bases outside gene matches: 9. This chain's CDR3 is CAWGGTGQGYSPLHF. The CDR3 region has the DNA TGTGCCTGGGGAGGAACGGGACAGGGGTATTCACCCCTCCACTTT. The full variable domain, in which reference TRBV30 and TRBJ1-6 provide the parts outside the CDR3, is SQTIHQWPATLVQPVGSPLSLECTVEGTSNPNLYWYRQAAGRGLQLLFYSVGIGQISSEVPQNLSASRPQDRQFILSSKKLLLSDSGFYLCAWGGTGQGYSPLHFGNGTRLTVT.

The chain recombines TRBV6-5 with TRBJ1-5; D is uncertain. Germline CDR1 reads MNHEY; CDR2 reads SVGAGI. This CDR3 is built from 13 residues. Trimming cost V 2 bases and J 5 bases, with 7 bases left between them. CDR3 protein: CASSYPSDQPQHF. CDR3 in DNA: TGTGCCAGCAGTTACCCTTCTGATCAGCCCCAGCATTTT.

The chain links TRBV9 to TRBJ2-3; TRBD1 agrees at 8 bases. The V gene end was trimmed by 0 bases and the J gene end by 0 bases; junction bases not matched to a gene: 0. CDR1 and CDR2 (germline): SGDLS, YYNGEE. The CDR3 is 15 residues long. In nucleotides, the CDR3 is TGTGCCAGCAGCGTAGGGACAGGGAGCACAGATACGCAGTATTTT. Its protein product is CASSVGTGSTDTQYF.

V is TRBV7-2 and J is TRBJ1-1, with 7 positions matching TRBD1. CDR1 and CDR2 from the germline V gene are SGHTA and FQGNSA. V lost 5 bases and J lost 5; bases outside the gene matches: 8. There are 14 residues in the CDR3. The CDR3 reads CASSTRQGGTEAFF. In DNA, the CDR3 is TGTGCCAGCAGCACCCGACAGGGCGGGACTGAAGCTTTCTTT. Supplemented by reference TRBV7-2 and TRBJ1-1, the full variable domain reads GAGVSQSPSNKVTEKGKDVELRCDPISGHTALYWYRQSLGQGLEFLIYFQGNSAPDKSGLPSDRFSAERTGGSVSTLTIQRTQQEDSAVYLCASSTRQGGTEAFFGQGTRLTVV.

The chain employs TRBV7-9 and TRBJ1-1, with D uncertain. The CDR3 spans 13 residues. The V end lost 2 bases, the J end lost 1 base, and 5 bases lay between the germline ends. Germline CDR1 reads SEHNR; CDR2 reads FQNEAQ (reference sequence). In DNA form, the CDR3 reads TGTGCCAGCAGCTTAAACGGGAACACTGAAGCTTTCTTT. Its protein product is CASSLNGNTEAFF.

This clone was recorded once. The chain couples TRBV19 to TRBJ1-2, with 10 nucleotides matching TRBD1. Germline V CDR1 and CDR2: LNHDA, SQIVND (reference sequence). This CDR3 spans 16 amino acids. V lost 6 bases, J lost 1 base, and 8 bases stayed unmatched. The CDR3 here is CASRRDRGGDNYGYTF. The CDR3 nucleotides are TGTGCCAGTAGACGGGACAGGGGAGGGGATAACTATGGCTACACCTTC.